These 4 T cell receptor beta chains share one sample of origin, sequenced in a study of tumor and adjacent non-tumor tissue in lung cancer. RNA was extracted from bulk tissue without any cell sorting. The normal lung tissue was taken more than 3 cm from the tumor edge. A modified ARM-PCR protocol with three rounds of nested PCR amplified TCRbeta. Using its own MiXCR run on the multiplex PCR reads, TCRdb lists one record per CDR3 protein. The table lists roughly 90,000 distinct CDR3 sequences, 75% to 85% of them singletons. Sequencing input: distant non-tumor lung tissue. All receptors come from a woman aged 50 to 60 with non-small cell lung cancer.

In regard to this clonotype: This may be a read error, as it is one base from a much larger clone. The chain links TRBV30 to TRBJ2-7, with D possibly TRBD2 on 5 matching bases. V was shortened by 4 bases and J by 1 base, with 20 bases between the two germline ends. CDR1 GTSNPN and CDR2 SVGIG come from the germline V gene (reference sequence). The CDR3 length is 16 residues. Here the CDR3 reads CAWIPPGGGVSYEQYF. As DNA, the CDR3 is TGTGCCTGGATTCCTCCAGGAGGTGGGGTGTCCTACGAGCAGTACTTC.

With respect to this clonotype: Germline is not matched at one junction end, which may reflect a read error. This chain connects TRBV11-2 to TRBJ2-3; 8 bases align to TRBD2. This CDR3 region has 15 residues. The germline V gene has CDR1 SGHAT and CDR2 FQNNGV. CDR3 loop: CVSSGGGYDTDTQYF. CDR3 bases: TGTGTCAGCAGCGGCGGGGGGTACGACACAGATACGCAATATTTT. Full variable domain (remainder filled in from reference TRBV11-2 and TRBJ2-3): EAGVAQSPRYKIIEKRQSVAFWCNPISGHATLYWYQQILGQGPKLLIQFQNNGVVDDSQLPKDRFSAERLKGVDSTLKIQPAKLEDSAVYLCVSSGGGYDTDTQYFGPGTRLTVL.

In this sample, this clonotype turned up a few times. As DNA, the CDR3 is TGTGCCAGCAGCCTCGGGCCCACCTTACAAGAGACCCAGTACTTC. Its translation is CASSLGPTLQETQYF. The V call is TRBV11-2, the J call TRBJ2-5, with no clear D. The CDR3 extends over 15 amino acids. The V and J ends lost 5 bases and 2 bases respectively, with 15 bases between them. Germline V gene lookup returns CDR1 SGHAT and CDR2 FQNNGV.

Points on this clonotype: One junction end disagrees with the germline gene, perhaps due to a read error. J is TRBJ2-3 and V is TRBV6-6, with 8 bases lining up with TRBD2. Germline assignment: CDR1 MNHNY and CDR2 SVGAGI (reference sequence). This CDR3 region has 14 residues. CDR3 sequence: CVSTPGGPIDTQCF. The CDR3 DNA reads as TGTGTCAGCACCCCGGGAGGGCCGATAGACACGCAGTGTTTT.